Listed here are 18 T cell receptor beta chains from one sample, sequenced in a study of response to subunit inactivated influenza vaccine (dated by TCRdb to between 2018 and 2020). Library creation used RT-PCR. This sample was sequenced with an Illumina HiSeq 2500. The public reads were quality trimmed at Q25 with fastp and then assembled into clones with MiXCR by TCRdb, keeping productive beta chains. Each CDR3 protein appears once, grouped with its most common genes and DNA. The sample records roughly 550,000 distinct CDR3 sequences, approximately 22% of which are singletons. The ten largest clones represent under 3.5% of the sample. The data were also submitted as part of a second study, on T cells expressing NK-cell markers. The second study's paper adds: 5'RACE template switching, by which a universal primer site and unique molecular identifiers were added, was used to make TCR beta cDNA libraries.

The source was CD4+ T cells sorted from PBMCs, collected roughly 12 days after vaccination. These receptors originate from a man between 50 and 59 years old who received an inactivated influenza vaccine. Donor details come from another sample of the same person, matched by shared clones.

This chain connects TRBV7-2 to TRBJ1-3, with 12 nucleotides matching TRBD1. V lost 8 bases and J lost 5; bases outside the gene matches: 4. Germline V gene lookup returns CDR1 SGHTA and CDR2 FQGNSA. The CDR3 sequence is 14 residues long. CDR3 nucleotides: TGTGCCAGCGTGGGACAGGGGGCTAGAAACACCATATATTTT. It is translated as CASVGQGARNTIYF.

This clonotype was detected only a few times. The chain links TRBV29-1 to TRBJ2-5; TRBD1 aligns across 9 bases. Germline values: CDR1 SQVTM, CDR2 ANQGSEA. Trimming at V came to 6 bases and at J to 7 bases, leaving 9 bases not matched to a gene. The CDR3 runs 13 residues. The CDR3 nucleotides are TGCAGCGTGGGGGGACAGGGAGTAGGGACCCAGTACTTC. It encodes CSVGGQGVGTQYF.

This clonotype occurred a few times. The J gene is TRBJ1-5, the V gene TRBV9, with no clear D. The germline CDR1 and CDR2 sequences are SGDLS and YYNGEE. CDR3 length equals 15 residues. Trimming shortened V by 0 bases and J by 8 bases, and 15 bases separated the two germline ends. The CDR3 nucleotides are TGTGCCAGCAGCGTAGACGCGGGGTTGAGGGAGCCCCAGCATTTT. This sequence encodes CASSVDAGLREPQHF.

This clonotype was recorded many times. The chain combines TRBV7-9 with TRBJ2-1, with 10 bases that match TRBD2. The V gene end was trimmed by 5 bases and the J gene end by 2 bases; junction bases not matched to a gene: 3. CDR3 length: 15 residues. Germline loops: CDR1 SEHNR, CDR2 FQNEAQ (reference sequence). CDR3 amino acids: CASSISGGAYNEQFF. CDR3 in DNA: TGTGCCAGCAGCATAAGCGGGGGGGCCTACAATGAGCAGTTCTTC. Full variable domain (outside the CDR3, taken from reference TRBV7-9 and TRBJ2-1): DTGVSQNPRHKITKRGQNVTFRCDPISEHNRLYWYRQTLGQGPEFLTYFQNEAQLEKSRLLSDRFSAERPKGSFSTLEIQRTEQGDSAMYLCASSISGGAYNEQFFGPGTRLTVL.

This clonotype showed up just a few times. V and J are TRBV12-3 or TRBV12-4 and TRBJ2-7; possibly TRBD1 or TRBD2 for D (6 bases each). V lost 3 bases and J lost 5, with 14 bases in between. There are 14 residues in the CDR3. The CDR3 DNA sequence: TGTGCCAGCAGTTTGTGGGGGGCCGGGGACGAGCAGTACTTC. Amino acid sequence: CASSLWGAGDEQYF.

This clonotype was picked up a small number of times. The chain links TRBV6-4 to TRBJ2-7, with D perhaps TRBD1 or TRBD2 (6 bases each). Germline CDR1 MRHNA, CDR2 SNTAGT. V lost 3 bases, J lost 2 bases, and 26 bases lay in between. The CDR3 extends over 19 amino acids. As DNA, the CDR3 is TGTGCCAGCAGTGAATCGATGACGGCCTGGGGGGCCTTACCCTACGAGCAGTACTTC. Its translation: CASSESMTAWGALPYEQYF.

This clonotype has only a few counts. The chain employs TRBV28 and TRBJ1-5; D gene unclear. In germline, CDR1 is MDHEN, CDR2 SYDVKM. With 1 base removed from V and 2 bases from J, the gap between germline ends came to 12 bases. This CDR3 has 16 amino acids. The CDR3 sequence is CASSLLEGFGNQPQHF. CDR3 in DNA: TGTGCCAGCAGTTTATTGGAGGGTTTTGGCAATCAGCCCCAGCATTTT.

The V and J genes are TRBV21-1 and TRBJ2-7; the D call of TRBD2 is as the table states it, not checked on the DNA. TRBV21-1 is listed as a pseudogene. The CDR3 has 16 amino acids. The CDR3 loop is CASSSRLADYSYEQYF. Written as DNA, the CDR3 is TGTGCCAGCAGCTCCCGACTAGCGGATTACTCCTACGAGCAGTACTTC.

This clonotype was observed a handful of times. J is TRBJ1-5 and V is TRBV12-3 or TRBV12-4, with 8 bases identical to TRBD1. This CDR3 is 15 amino acids long. After removal of 5 bases from V and 1 base from J, the junction contained 4 bases not matched to a gene. The CDR3 protein is CASSPGGGSNQPQHF. DNA of the CDR3: TGTGCCAGCAGTCCAGGGGGCGGAAGCAATCAGCCCCAGCATTTT.

This clonotype showed up just a few times. This chain connects TRBV20-1 to TRBJ1-1, with D maybe TRBD1 (5 bases). Germline loops: CDR1 DFQATT, CDR2 SNEGSKA (reference sequence). With 0 bases removed from V and 1 base from J, the gap between germline ends came to 12 bases. The CDR3 consists of 15 residues. CDR3 sequence: CSARDLGGKNTEAFF. CDR3 nucleotide sequence: TGCAGTGCTAGAGATCTGGGGGGGAAGAACACTGAAGCTTTCTTT.

The chain recombines TRBV12-3 or TRBV12-4 with TRBJ2-7; maybe TRBD1 (8 bases). The CDR3 extends over 15 amino acids. With 6 bases removed from V and 7 bases from J, the gap between germline ends came to 22 bases. The CDR3: CASRLTGQGGREQYF. CDR3 coding DNA: TGTGCCAGCAGGTTAACCGGACAGGGAGGGAGGGAGCAGTACTTC.

The chain has TRBV11-2 and TRBJ1-1; a possible D gene is TRBD1 (5 bases). Germline V gene data show CDR1 as SGHAT and CDR2 as FQNNGV. CDR3 length: 16 amino acids. V lost 5 bases and J lost 4, with 20 bases in between. CDR3 sequence reads: CASSALLQGRGTEAFF. The CDR3, as DNA: TGTGCCAGCAGCGCTCTCTTGCAGGGTCGGGGCACTGAAGCTTTCTTT.

This clonotype was counted a few times. The rearrangement uses TRBV4-3 and TRBJ2-3, with TRBD1 identical over 8 bases. Germline CDR1 is LGHNA and CDR2 is YSLEER. The CDR3 is 18 residues long. Losses at the gene ends were 4 bases for V and 6 bases for J; bases not matched to a gene: 18. CDR3 in DNA: TGCGCCAGCAGCCTAAAAAGTCCGGGACAGGATGAGGATGATACGCAGTATTTT. Amino acids: CASSLKSPGQDEDDTQYF.

V is TRBV20-1 and J is TRBJ2-7; D is perhaps TRBD2 (6 bases). CDR1 is DFQATT, CDR2 SNEGSKA, per germline (reference sequence). This CDR3 contains 14 residues. Trimming removed 4 bases at V and 2 bases at J, with 15 bases between. In DNA form, the CDR3 reads TGCAGTGCTAAGGTACTAGCTGGTACCTACGAGCAGTACTTC. The encoded protein is CSAKVLAGTYEQYF.

At least ten counts were recorded for this clonotype. The rearrangement links TRBV10-3 to TRBJ2-7, with 8 bases aligning to TRBD1. This CDR3 region has 15 residues. In germline, CDR1 is ENHRY, CDR2 SYGVKD. V dropped 0 bases and J dropped 1; count of bases not matched to a gene: 2. Here the CDR3 DNA reads TGTGCCATCAGTGAGTCAGGGACAGGTTCCTACGAGCAGTACTTC. It codes for CAISESGTGSYEQYF.

This clonotype appeared a few times. The genes are TRBV5-1 and TRBJ2-3, with D uncertain. V was trimmed by 1 base and J by 2 bases, leaving 14 bases between them. This CDR3 region has 16 residues. Germline CDR1 SGHRS, CDR2 YFSETQ. The CDR3 bases are TGCGCCAGCAGCTTGCAAGGACGGAAAAACACAGATACGCAGTATTTT. It specifies CASSLQGRKNTDTQYF.

This clonotype was recorded a few times. This chain links TRBV12-3 or TRBV12-4 with TRBJ1-6; D unresolved. Trimming took 0 bases from V and 13 from J, leaving 4 bases between them. This CDR3 has 11 amino acids. CDR3 protein: CASSLAGPLHF. The CDR3 DNA follows: TGTGCCAGCAGTTTAGCGGGTCCCCTCCACTTT.

V is TRBV7-2 and J is TRBJ2-7, with D possibly TRBD2 on 5 matching bases. The CDR3 is 12 residues long. V was trimmed by 3 bases and J by 7 bases, leaving 10 bases between them. Germline lookup yields CDR1 SGHTA and CDR2 FQGNSA. CDR3 bases: TGTGCCAGCAGCTTGAGCGGCTGGGAGCAGTACTTC. Translating it yields CASSLSGWEQYF.